These 11 T cell receptor beta chains share one sample of origin, sequenced in a study of blood T cell repertoires in COVID-19. Method: immunoSEQ multiplex PCR; TCRdb's copy keeps in-frame clones and lacks some. This sample has about 300,000 clones, with about nine tenths found just once. The sequenced sample was peripheral blood. The origin of the receptors is a woman aged 45-59 years with COVID-19, enrolled during active disease.

The V call is TRBV30, the J call TRBJ2-3; D is unresolved. V was clipped by 3 bases and J by 2 bases, with 6 bases between them. CDR1 is GTSNPN, CDR2 SVGIG, per germline (reference sequence). The CDR3 is 12 amino acids. The CDR3 bases are TGTGCCTGGAGCTATGTCACAGATACGCAGTATTTT. It codes for CAWSYVTDTQYF.

This chain connects TRBV19 to TRBJ2-7, with D unresolved. The CDR3 sequence is 15 residues long. Germline V lookup: CDR1 LNHDA, CDR2 SQIVND (reference sequence). V lost 3 bases and J lost 0, with 12 bases in between. CDR3 sequence (DNA): TGTGCCAGTAGTATCAGTGCCGAAACCTCCTACGAGCAGTACTTC. Translated, it gives CASSISAETSYEQYF.

The rearrangement links TRBV19 to TRBJ2-7, with 7 bases that match TRBD1. The CDR3 contains 15 residues. Germline loops: CDR1 LNHDA, CDR2 SQIVND (reference sequence). J gave up 0 bases and V 7 bases, and 9 bases lay outside the gene matches. The CDR3 sequence is CASTRTGSSSYEQYF. The CDR3 coding sequence is TGTGCCAGTACCAGGACAGGCTCGAGCTCCTACGAGCAGTACTTC.

This clone was found once. This chain uses TRBV9 with TRBJ2-1; 8 bases map to TRBD1. CDR1 and CDR2 (germline): SGDLS, YYNGEE. The CDR3 is made up of 15 amino acids. The trim removed 4 bases at V and 3 bases at J, leaving 6 bases unmatched. CDR3 residues: CASSPSTGDYNEQFF. The DNA of the CDR3 is TGTGCCAGCAGCCCTTCGACAGGGGACTACAATGAGCAGTTCTTC.

The CDR3 sequence: CATSDTRDKREEQFF. The CDR3, as DNA: TGTGCCACCAGTGACACCCGGGATAAGCGGGAGGAGCAGTTCTTC. This chain connects TRBV24-1 to TRBJ2-1; 8 positions match TRBD2. Germline V gene sequence: CDR1 KGHDR, CDR2 SFDVKD. The CDR3 consists of 15 residues. V was pared by 4 bases and J by 10 bases, with 11 bases of the junction left unmatched.

The CDR3 spells CSVGTPYTF. The CDR3 DNA is TGCAGCGTAGGGACACCCTACACCTTC. The V gene is TRBV29-1, the J gene TRBJ1-2, with D perhaps TRBD1 (6 bases). CDR3 length: 9 residues. Germline-derived CDR1 and CDR2 are SQVTM and ANQGSEA. The germline V and J ends were trimmed by 6 bases and 10 bases, with 9 bases remaining between them.

V and J are TRBV6-2 or TRBV6-3 and TRBJ2-7, with 8 bases identical to TRBD1. The CDR3 spans 15 residues. Germline V CDR1 and CDR2: MNHEY, SVGEGT. V lost 3 bases and J lost 5; bases outside the gene matches: 9. The CDR3 sequence: CASSYPKDRVHEQYF. CDR3 DNA: TGTGCCAGCAGTTATCCCAAGGACAGGGTCCACGAGCAGTACTTC.

The chain carries TRBV19 and TRBJ1-5, with TRBD1 matching 10 bases. V shed 4 bases and J 7 bases; nucleotides not matched to a gene: 4. This CDR3 spans 14 amino acids. Looked up from germline, CDR1 is LNHDA and CDR2 is SQIVND (reference sequence). DNA of the CDR3: TGTGCCAGTAGTACGACAGGGGGCGTCCAGCCCCAGCATTTT. Residues: CASSTTGGVQPQHF.

The chain joins TRBV5-1 to TRBJ2-5; 13 positions match TRBD2. Germline V gives CDR1 SGHRS, CDR2 YFSETQ. CDR3 length: 16 amino acids. V gave up 0 bases and J gave up 4 bases; unmatched junction bases: 3. CDR3 region: CASSLAGTSGAETQYF. CDR3 nucleotide sequence: TGCGCCAGCAGCTTGGCCGGGACTAGCGGGGCAGAGACCCAGTACTTC.

This chain connects TRBV28 to TRBJ2-3; 14 nucleotides agree with TRBD2. Trimming at V came to 3 bases and at J to 1 base, leaving 3 bases not matched to a gene. This CDR3 region has 17 residues. CDR1 and CDR2 (germline): MDHEN, SYDVKM. The CDR3 loop is CASSFPGLAGGTDTQYF. The CDR3 DNA reads TGTGCCAGCAGTTTTCCGGGACTAGCGGGGGGCACAGATACGCAGTATTTT.

The V call is TRBV11-2, the J call TRBJ2-3; TRBD2 might be the D (5 bases). The CDR3 contains 18 residues. Germline V lookup: CDR1 SGHAT, CDR2 FQNNGV. Trimming cost V 1 base and J 3 bases, with 20 bases left between them. Written as DNA, the CDR3 is TGTGCCAGCAGCTTAGGGGTTGGAGGCCCCATGGGGACAGATACGCAGTATTTT. This encodes CASSLGVGGPMGTDTQYF.